Below, 31 T cell receptor beta chains from the same sample are listed, as sequenced in a study of technical replicates of blood from several donors (dated by TCRdb to about 2017). Library method: the immunoSEQ multiplex PCR assay. Imported from immuneACCESS, the table was reduced by TCRdb to in-frame sequences with V and J called. These copies leave out some clones; in studies compared against another copy, an unresolved V gene accounts for under half, and the cause of the remainder is not known. Present in this sample are roughly 60,000 clones, 80% to 95% of which were seen just once. More than 3.5% of the sample is taken by the ten largest. Sequencing was performed on PBMCs. The receptors come from a human donor in good health. Some clones in this sample may be carry-over from other donors' samples.

The rearrangement uses TRBV7-8 and TRBJ1-2; the D is unclear. The germline CDR1 and CDR2 sequences are SGHVS and FQNEAQ. The CDR3 sequence is 15 residues long. V shed 1 base and J shed 4 bases, with 13 bases lying between them. CDR3: CASSLGPNGGYGYTF. The CDR3, as DNA: TGTGCCAGCAGCTTAGGCCCTAACGGAGGCTATGGCTACACCTTC.

The gene calls are TRBV5-6 and TRBJ1-2; D is unresolved. Trimming took 0 bases from V and 7 from J, leaving 10 bases between them. The CDR3 extends over 13 amino acids. Germline CDR1 and CDR2: SGHDT and YYEEEE. CDR3 sequence reads: CASSLVVRGGYTF. The CDR3 bases are TGTGCCAGCAGCTTGGTGGTTCGGGGTGGCTACACCTTC.

The CDR3 reads CASSLTGTGIFTDTQYF. CDR3 nucleotide sequence: TGTGCCAGCAGCTTGACCGGGACAGGGATCTTCACAGATACGCAGTATTTT. V and J are TRBV7-2 and TRBJ2-3, with 9 bases identical to TRBD1. Germline CDR1 and CDR2: SGHTA and FQGNSA. V trimming: 3 bases; J trimming: 2 bases; junction bases outside the gene matches: 9. The CDR3 runs to 17 residues.

Only one count was recorded for this clone. This rearrangement joins TRBV13 to TRBJ2-7; 12 bases line up with TRBD2. Germline V gives CDR1 PRHDT, CDR2 FYEKMQ (reference sequence). The V gene end was trimmed by 4 bases and the J gene end by 5 bases; junction bases not matched to a gene: 9. The CDR3 has 16 amino acids. The CDR3 DNA follows: TGTGCCAGCAGCTCGTCGACTAGCGGGGGACCCCACGAGCAGTACTTC. Protein sequence: CASSSSTSGGPHEQYF.

The chain links TRBV5-6 to TRBJ2-7; no clear D gene. Germline CDR1 is SGHDT and CDR2 is YYEEEE. Between the trimmed V and J ends, which lost 10 bases and 0 bases, there was a span of 20 bases. The CDR3 totals 15 residues. The CDR3 loop reads CAPKLLVLGSYEQYF. The CDR3 DNA is TGTGCCCCGAAACTCCTGGTGCTAGGCTCCTACGAGCAGTACTTC.

The CDR3 loop reads CASSQLTGQSSYNEQFF. Here the CDR3 DNA reads TGCGCCAGCAGCCAACTTACTGGACAGAGCTCCTACAATGAGCAGTTCTTC. The genes are TRBV4-1 and TRBJ2-1; D might be TRBD1 (6 bases). From germline, CDR1 is MGHRA and CDR2 YSYEKL. V was shortened by 2 bases and J by 0 bases, with 14 bases between the two germline ends. There are 17 residues in the CDR3.

The chain employs TRBV4-3 and TRBJ1-2; 9 bases map to TRBD1. V gave up 2 bases and J gave up 5 bases; unmatched junction bases: 9. This CDR3 is built from 16 residues. Germline V gives CDR1 LGHNA, CDR2 YSLEER. The CDR3 sequence is CASSQLLVGQGYGYTF. As DNA, the CDR3 is TGCGCCAGCAGCCAACTTTTAGTGGGACAGGGATATGGCTACACCTTC.

V and J are TRBV4-2 and TRBJ2-3; 8 positions agree with TRBD2. The germline CDR1 and CDR2 sequences are LGHNA and YNFKEQ. After removal of 4 bases from V and 8 bases from J, the junction contained 8 bases not matched to a gene. This CDR3 comprises 14 residues. CDR3 protein: CASSPGLEGGTQYF. The CDR3 nucleotides read TGTGCCAGCAGCCCGGGACTAGAGGGGGGTACGCAGTATTTT.

The chain uses TRBV5-4 and TRBJ2-7, with 7 nucleotides matching TRBD1. The germline V gene encodes CDR1 SGHNT and CDR2 YYREEE (reference sequence). CDR3 length: 14 residues. The J segment lost 4 bases and the V segment lost 0 bases, leaving 4 bases of the junction unmatched. The CDR3 spells CASSLGGGGYEQYF. The CDR3 bases are TGTGCCAGCAGCTTGGGAGGGGGCGGGTACGAGCAGTACTTC.

V gene TRBV20-1 combines with J gene TRBJ1-1; D ambiguous. The CDR3 is 11 residues long. The V end lost 6 bases, the J end lost 4 bases, and 9 bases lay between the germline ends. From germline, CDR1 is DFQATT and CDR2 SNEGSKA (reference sequence). The CDR3 spells CSAATGTEAFF. For the CDR3, the DNA is TGCAGTGCAGCGACGGGCACTGAAGCTTTCTTT.

The chain links TRBV7-9 to TRBJ2-5; 12 bases agree with TRBD2. Germline V gene sequence: CDR1 SEHNR, CDR2 FQNEAQ (reference sequence). The CDR3 has 16 residues. V gave up 2 bases and J gave up 5 bases; unmatched junction bases: 6. The CDR3 bases are TGTGCCAGCAGCTTACCTAGCGGGGGGGCTGGGGAGACCCAGTACTTC. This sequence encodes CASSLPSGGAGETQYF.

The CDR3: CASSFGRGTGQLYEQYF. The CDR3 coding sequence is TGTGCCAGCAGCTTTGGCCGCGGGACAGGGCAACTCTACGAGCAGTACTTC. This rearrangement joins TRBV7-2 to TRBJ2-7; 9 bases agree with TRBD1. Trimming removed 3 bases from V and 3 bases from J; junction bases left unmatched: 12. Per germline, CDR1 SGHTA and CDR2 FQGNSA. The CDR3 sequence is 17 residues long.

The chain joins TRBV18 to TRBJ1-1; 10 bases fit TRBD1. V shed 3 bases, J shed 5 bases, and the junction held 6 bases outside the gene matches. Germline lookup yields CDR1 KGHSH and CDR2 LQKENI. The CDR3 sequence is 15 residues long. The CDR3 coding sequence is TGTGCCAGCTCACCCGCGGGGACAGGGGTGACTGAAGCTTTCTTT. This sequence encodes CASSPAGTGVTEAFF.

V and J are TRBV6-1 and TRBJ2-7, with 9 bases lining up with TRBD2. CDR3 size: 14 residues. V was pared by 6 bases and J by 2 bases, with 5 bases of the junction left unmatched. The germline V gene has CDR1 MNHNS and CDR2 SASEGT. The CDR3 DNA reads as TGTGCCAGCAGCCCAAGCGGGAGGACCTACGAGCAGTACTTC. Its protein is CASSPSGRTYEQYF.

This clone appeared once. The V gene is TRBV19, the J gene TRBJ2-7; 11 bases agree with TRBD2. Germline CDR1 is LNHDA and CDR2 is SQIVND (reference sequence). This CDR3 has 15 amino acids. The junction had 6 bases not matched to a gene; V was cut back by 1 base and J by 7 bases. The DNA of the CDR3 is TGTGCCAGTAGTATAGGACTAGCGGGAACGGGTGAGCAGTACTTC. Its translation: CASSIGLAGTGEQYF.

The chain couples TRBV4-3 to TRBJ1-1; TRBD1 matches at 7 bases. The CDR3 sequence is 15 residues long. The V segment lost 0 bases and the J segment 4 bases; nucleotides outside the gene matches: 5. CDR1 and CDR2 (germline): LGHNA, YSLEER. CDR3 DNA: TGCGCCAGCAGCCAAGAGGACAGGTCGGGCACTGAAGCTTTCTTT. Its protein is CASSQEDRSGTEAFF.

The rearrangement uses TRBV30 and TRBJ2-5; D is possibly TRBD2 (6 bases). The germline CDR1 and CDR2 sequences are GTSNPN and SVGIG (reference sequence). CDR3 length equals 14 residues. The CDR3: CASGGRTIQETQYF. DNA of the CDR3: TGTGCATCCGGGGGACGGACTATCCAAGAGACCCAGTACTTC. Based on the CDR3 plus reference TRBV30 and TRBJ2-5, the full variable domain is SQTIHQWPATLVQPVGSPLSLECTVEGTSNPNLYWYRQAAGRGLQLLFYSVGIGQISSEVPQNLSASRPQDRQFILSSKKLLLSDSGFYLCASGGRTIQETQYFGPGTRLLVL.

This chain connects TRBV7-9 to TRBJ1-1; 10 bases map to TRBD1. CDR1 SEHNR and CDR2 FQNEAQ come from the germline V gene (reference sequence). The CDR3 runs to 15 residues. Trimming removed 3 bases from V and 3 bases from J; junction bases left unmatched: 4. The CDR3 sequence is CASSFSGTGDTEAFF. Here the CDR3 DNA reads TGTGCCAGCAGCTTCTCCGGGACAGGGGACACTGAAGCTTTCTTT.

This rearrangement joins TRBV7-9 to TRBJ1-2; D remains ambiguous. Germline V lookup: CDR1 SEHNR, CDR2 FQNEAQ (reference sequence). CDR3 length: 14 amino acids. With 5 bases removed from V and 4 bases from J, the gap between germline ends came to 14 bases. CDR3: CASSPPGDIYGYTF. DNA for the CDR3: TGTGCCAGCAGCCCCCCGGGAGACATCTATGGCTACACCTTC. The full variable domain, with the rest looked up from reference TRBV7-9 and TRBJ1-2, is DTGVSQNPRHKITKRGQNVTFRCDPISEHNRLYWYRQTLGQGPEFLTYFQNEAQLEKSRLLSDRFSAERPKGSFSTLEIQRTEQGDSAMYLCASSPPGDIYGYTFGSGTRLTVV.

The genes are TRBV7-7 and TRBJ2-3, with TRBD1 matching 10 bases. Looked up from germline, CDR1 is SSHAT and CDR2 is FNYEAQ (reference sequence). V lost 5 bases, J lost 14 bases, and 19 bases stayed unmatched. The CDR3 is 16 residues long. DNA for the CDR3: TGTGCCAGCAGCCCGGGACAGGGGAGGGAGGGCACGCAGTGGTATTTT. Translation gives CASSPGQGREGTQWYF.

V usage is TRBV4-3 and J usage is TRBJ1-6; weak D call: TRBD1 (5 bases). Trimming left V 4 bases short and J 5 bases short, with 15 bases between. The germline CDR1 and CDR2 sequences are LGHNA and YSLEER. CDR3 length: 16 residues. This CDR3 reads CASSPYDRLDNSPLHF. The CDR3 DNA reads as TGCGCCAGCAGCCCATACGACAGACTCGATAATTCACCCCTCCACTTT.

This rearrangement joins TRBV9 to TRBJ2-7; weak D call: TRBD1 (6 bases). The V end was cut by 4 bases, the J end by 2 bases, with 22 bases between. The CDR3 covers 17 residues. Germline V gene lookup returns CDR1 SGDLS and CDR2 YYNGEE. The CDR3 DNA is TGTGCCAGCAGCCCCAACCCCCCGGGACAAACAACCTACGAGCAGTACTTC. This encodes CASSPNPPGQTTYEQYF.

The genes are TRBV29-1 and TRBJ1-1; TRBD1 agrees at 10 bases. V lost 6 bases, J lost 7 bases, and 2 bases stayed unmatched. Germline V CDR1 and CDR2: SQVTM, ANQGSEA. The CDR3 is 11 residues long. CDR3 sequence: CSVRDRGEAFF. The CDR3 bases are TGCAGCGTGAGGGACAGGGGTGAAGCTTTCTTT.

In DNA form, the CDR3 reads TGCAGCGTTGAGCAGGGAGGCTACGAGCAGTACTTC. Translated, it gives CSVEQGGYEQYF. The rearrangement links TRBV29-1 to TRBJ2-7; a weak D match, TRBD2 (6 bases). In germline, CDR1 is SQVTM, CDR2 ANQGSEA. Trimming removed 3 bases at V and 3 bases at J, with 9 bases between. The CDR3 consists of 12 residues.

The CDR3 loop reads CASSLGVGASYGYTF. The CDR3 DNA reads as TGTGCCAGCAGCTTGGGGGTAGGGGCCTCCTATGGCTACACCTTC. The chain couples TRBV5-4 to TRBJ1-2; possibly TRBD1 for D (5 bases). Germline CDR1 and CDR2: SGHNT and YYREEE (reference sequence). The ends were cut back, 0 bases at V and 4 bases at J, with 13 bases in the middle. The CDR3 has 15 amino acids.

V and J are TRBV7-9 and TRBJ2-1; D unclear. V dropped 4 bases and J dropped 0 bases, with 13 bases sitting between them. The V gene's germline CDR1 is SEHNR and CDR2 FQNEAQ (reference sequence). This CDR3 has 16 amino acids. The CDR3 coding sequence is TGTGCCAGCAGCTCACCTCGGGTTAGCTCCTACAATGAGCAGTTCTTC. It specifies CASSSPRVSSYNEQFF.

This clone was recorded only once. The chain recombines TRBV6-1 with TRBJ2-7, with a tentative D call TRBD2 (5 bases). The CDR3 runs 14 residues. Per germline, CDR1 MNHNS and CDR2 SASEGT. Trimming took off 6 bases at V and 0 bases at J, with 12 bases between the two ends. CDR3 in DNA: TGTGCCAGCAGGGACCTTAGCGTCTCCTACGAGCAGTACTTC. Translated: CASRDLSVSYEQYF.

The rearrangement links TRBV6-1 to TRBJ2-3; D unresolved. Germline V gene sequence: CDR1 MNHNS, CDR2 SASEGT. Trimming shortened V by 5 bases and J by 5 bases, and 8 bases separated the two germline ends. The CDR3 spans 12 residues. CDR3 coding DNA: TGTGCCAGCAGTTTCGCGAAAGATACGCAGTATTTT. It is translated as CASSFAKDTQYF.

The chain recombines TRBV7-2 with TRBJ2-7; D not resolved. Germline V gives CDR1 SGHTA, CDR2 FQGNSA. V shed 3 bases and J shed 1 base, with 7 bases lying between them. The CDR3 loop spans 13 amino acids. The CDR3 loop reads CASSFISSYEQYF. The CDR3 nucleotides are TGTGCCAGCAGCTTTATTAGTTCCTACGAGCAGTACTTC.

This chain links TRBV5-6 with TRBJ1-4; TRBD1 agrees at 9 bases. CDR1 and CDR2 from the germline V gene are SGHDT and YYEEEE. This CDR3 is built from 19 residues. The V gene end was trimmed by 0 bases and the J gene end by 0 bases; junction bases not matched to a gene: 9. The CDR3 sequence: CASSLVPGTGWPTNEKLFF. CDR3 DNA sequence: TGTGCCAGCAGCTTGGTCCCCGGGACAGGGTGGCCAACTAATGAAAAACTGTTTTTT.

V and J are TRBV9 and TRBJ2-2, with 7 bases identical to TRBD1. From germline, CDR1 is SGDLS and CDR2 YYNGEE. The V segment lost 3 bases and the J segment 5 bases; nucleotides outside the gene matches: 10. The CDR3 length is 16 residues. The CDR3 reads CASSGGYRGRTGELFF. CDR3 nucleotides: TGTGCCAGCAGCGGGGGTTACAGGGGTCGGACCGGGGAGCTGTTTTTT.